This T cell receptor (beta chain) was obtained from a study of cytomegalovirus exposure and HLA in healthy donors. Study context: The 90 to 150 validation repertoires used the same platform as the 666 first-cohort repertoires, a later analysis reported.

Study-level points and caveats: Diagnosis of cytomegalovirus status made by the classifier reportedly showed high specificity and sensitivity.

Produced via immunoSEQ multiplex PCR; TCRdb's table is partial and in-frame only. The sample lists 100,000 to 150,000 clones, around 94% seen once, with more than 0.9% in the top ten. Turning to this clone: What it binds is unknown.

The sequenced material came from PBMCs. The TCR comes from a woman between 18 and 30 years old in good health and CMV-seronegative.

This CDR3 is CASSSFRENIQYF. The CDR3 DNA is TGTGCCAGCAGTTCGTTCAGGGAAAACATTCAGTACTTC. The V and J genes are TRBV27 and TRBJ2-4, with D possibly matching TRBD1 (5 bases). V shed 4 bases and J shed 5 bases, with 9 bases lying between them. CDR1 is MNHEY and CDR2 is SMNVEV in the germline V gene (reference sequence). This CDR3 contains 13 residues.